The clone carrying this T cell receptor beta chain was seen repeatedly, ten times or more. Time point in this sample: newly diagnosed GD, antithyroid drugs for less than 3 months. PBMC RNA was the source of the TCR library. CDR1 is SGHTA, CDR2 FQGTGA, per germline. The CDR3 loop spans 15 amino acids. V was clipped by 5 bases and J by 0 bases, with 11 bases between them. The data stem from a study of regulatory T cells in long-lasting Graves disease. Arm-PCR with iRepertoire HTBI primers amplified the CDR3 regions for these TCR beta libraries. TCRdb re-derived calls from the multiplex PCR reads in MiXCR, one entry per CDR3 protein. The sample yields about 620,000 distinct CDR3 sequences, less than 20% seen once. These records were also assigned to another study, of T cells in Graves' hyperthyroidism and ophthalmopathy. That paper notes: Graves' hyperthyroidism was deemed stable absent ophthalmopathy progression within 18 months.

The sequence came from a woman aged 30 to 39 with Graves disease. Source: peripheral blood mononuclear cells (PBMCs), taken at new diagnosis, from a patient treated with antithyroid drugs. The V and J genes are TRBV7-3 and TRBJ2-1, with D maybe TRBD2 (5 bases). CDR3 coding DNA: TGTGCCAGCAGCCCCGGAGGTAGCTCCTACAATGAGCAGTTCTTC. Translated: CASSPGGSSYNEQFF.